This T cell receptor beta chain was captured by sequencing in a study of blood T cell repertoires in COVID-19. Whole-study context: The United States, Italy and Spain provided the acute and convalescent COVID-19 samples. PBMCs, B-cell-depleted T cells, or T cells were the source of the cDNA or gDNA that made up the material.

Authors' processing steps: Estimation of nucleated cell counts relied on the amplification of reference gene primers. Repertoires were generated with immunoSEQ multiplex PCR, while TCRdb's copy carries only in-frame clones and drops some. That table supplies the V and J calls and clone size; D and trimming were determined from the DNA. The sample shows tens of thousands of clones, 70% to 90% of them seen only once. The Seattle site enrolled patients during active infection and followed them longitudinally. This CDR3 region has 16 residues. V shed 5 bases and J 1 base; nucleotides not matched to a gene: 10. Germline assignment: CDR1 SGHRS and CDR2 YFSETQ.

The TCR sequence derives from a man in his forties with COVID-19, enrolled during active disease. This sequence joins TRBV5-1 and TRBJ2-7; TRBD1 matches 9 bases. Sequences were obtained from peripheral blood. The CDR3 coding sequence is TGCGCCAGCAGTCCAGCCCCGGGACAGGGATCCTACGAGCAGTACTTC. It is translated as CASSPAPGQGSYEQYF.